Sequencing of this TCR beta chain was carried out in a study of blood T cell repertoires in COVID-19. Overall study: Sample material is recorded as cDNA or gDNA derived from T cells, B-cell-depleted T cells, or PBMCs.

In the original processing: Amplifying reference gene primers gave estimates of nucleated cell counts. Assay used: immunoSEQ multiplex PCR; TCRdb lists only in-frame clones, some missing. That table furnishes V, J and clone size, whereas the DNA furnished D and trimming. The table shows some 190,000 clones, with 80% to 90% occurring only once. The V gene end was trimmed by 5 bases and the J gene end by 0 bases; junction bases not matched to a gene: 6. This CDR3 spans 15 amino acids. The germline V gene has CDR1 MNHEY and CDR2 SVGEGT. The sequence derives from a woman older than 75 with acute or convalescent COVID-19. The sequenced sample consisted of peripheral blood. The chain couples TRBV6-2 or TRBV6-3 to TRBJ2-5, with 7 nucleotides matching TRBD1. The CDR3 coding sequence is TGTGCCAGCAGTGAGGACAGGAAGTACCAAGAGACCCAGTACTTC. Translation gives CASSEDRKYQETQYF.